Below, 32 T cell receptor beta chains from the same sample are listed, as sequenced in a study of T cells after posttransplantation cyclophosphamide (dated by TCRdb to 2016 to 2018). Library preparation employed the immunoSEQ multiplex PCR assay. TCRdb provides this immuneACCESS table in a form limited to in-frame rearrangements. Some clones are lacking; in checked studies, under half of them reflect an unresolved V gene, and why the rest are absent is not known. This sample has tens of thousands of clones, none of them a singleton. 2.5% of the sample goes to the ten largest clones. Sequencing used PBMCs. Receptor source: a man aged 45-60 years in good health, CMV-negative, and a related stem cell transplant donor.

The chain recombines TRBV11-1 with TRBJ2-7; possibly TRBD1 for D (6 bases). Germline V gene data show CDR1 as SGHAT and CDR2 as FQDESV (reference sequence). The CDR3 is 13 amino acids. Trimming removed 8 bases at V and 2 bases at J, with 13 bases between. CDR3 in amino acids: CASGRQETYEQYF. The CDR3 DNA reads TGTGCCAGCGGGAGACAGGAAACCTACGAGCAGTACTTC.

This clone was recorded many times. V usage is TRBV11-3 and J usage is TRBJ2-7; maybe TRBD2 (6 bases). Germline-derived CDR1 and CDR2 are SGHNT and YENEEA. V was pared by 2 bases and J by 5 bases, with 13 bases between. The CDR3 extends over 14 amino acids. The CDR3 here is CASSLTAGRNEQYF. CDR3 sequence (DNA): TGTGCCAGCAGCTTAACGGCAGGGAGGAACGAGCAGTACTTC.

This clone was counted many times. The genes are TRBV7-3 and TRBJ2-7; 9 positions agree with TRBD1. V shed 5 bases, J shed 4 bases, and the junction held 12 bases outside the gene matches. The CDR3 sequence is 16 residues long. Germline V gene sequence: CDR1 SGHTA, CDR2 FQGTGA. In nucleotides, the CDR3 is TGTGCCAGCAGCCTCCTGTTAAGACAGGGGGTTTACGAGCAGTACTTC. This encodes CASSLLLRQGVYEQYF.

This clone was detected ten times or more. The rearrangement joins TRBV7-9 to TRBJ1-1; D is ambiguous. The CDR3 covers 14 residues. V lost 5 bases, J lost 1 base, and 11 bases lay in between. Germline V gene lookup returns CDR1 SEHNR and CDR2 FQNEAQ (reference sequence). The CDR3 nucleotides are TGTGCCAGCAGCCGCGGACTGCGGAACACTGAAGCTTTCTTT. Protein sequence: CASSRGLRNTEAFF.

In its sample, this clone was seen many times. The chain couples TRBV5-1 to TRBJ2-1; 11 positions agree with TRBD2. Looked up from germline, CDR1 is SGHRS and CDR2 is YFSETQ. The CDR3 is made up of 15 amino acids. J lost 8 bases, V lost 2 bases, and 6 bases had no gene match. CDR3 amino acids: CASSFTSGSSDEQFF. DNA of the CDR3: TGCGCCAGCAGCTTCACTAGCGGGAGCTCGGATGAGCAGTTCTTC.

In this sample, this clone turned up many times. The chain carries TRBV5-1 and TRBJ2-7, with 7 bases fitting TRBD1. The ends lost 0 bases at V and 3 bases at J; junction bases unmatched: 9. This CDR3 is built from 16 residues. Germline V gene sequence: CDR1 SGHRS, CDR2 YFSETQ. CDR3 coding DNA: TGCGCCAGCAGCTTGGGGGACAGAGGCCTCCTCTACGAGCAGTACTTC. This codes for CASSLGDRGLLYEQYF.

This clone has ten or more counts. V usage is TRBV5-4 and J usage is TRBJ2-3, with 10 bases that match TRBD2. The V gene end was trimmed by 0 bases and the J gene end by 0 bases; junction bases not matched to a gene: 7. The germline V gene encodes CDR1 SGHNT and CDR2 YYREEE (reference sequence). The CDR3 has 18 amino acids. CDR3 nucleotide sequence: TGTGCCAGCAGCTTGGCCCGGGGTAGCGGGGGGAGCACAGATACGCAGTATTTT. Encoded protein: CASSLARGSGGSTDTQYF.

This clone was recorded at least ten times. The chain combines TRBV2 with TRBJ1-5; possible D gene TRBD1, 6 bases. Germline CDR1 and CDR2: SNHLY and FYNNEI. Trimming pared 8 bases from V and 7 bases from J, leaving 15 bases between. The CDR3 sequence is 13 residues long. The CDR3 protein is CASGQTQVQPQHF. The CDR3 nucleotides are TGTGCCAGCGGACAGACTCAGGTGCAGCCCCAGCATTTT.

This clone was seen ten or more times. This chain's CDR3 is CASSTQGQGTEAFF. The DNA for the CDR3 is TGCGCCAGCAGCACACAGGGGCAGGGGACTGAAGCTTTCTTT. The rearrangement joins TRBV4-1 to TRBJ1-1; TRBD1 matches 7 bases. From germline, CDR1 is MGHRA and CDR2 YSYEKL. V shed 5 bases, J shed 5 bases, and the junction held 8 bases outside the gene matches. The CDR3 has 14 amino acids.

This clone came up many times. V and J are TRBV5-1 and TRBJ2-5; 7 nucleotides line up with TRBD1. The CDR3 extends over 13 amino acids. The V segment lost 5 bases and the J segment 4 bases; nucleotides outside the gene matches: 5. Germline loops: CDR1 SGHRS, CDR2 YFSETQ. This CDR3 is CASRQGVGETQYF. The DNA for the CDR3 is TGCGCCAGCAGGCAGGGGGTGGGAGAGACCCAGTACTTC.

This clone occurred many times. The CDR3 coding sequence is TGCGCCAGTACCCGGATACCGACAGATAACTATGGCTACACCTTC. It translates to CASTRIPTDNYGYTF. The J gene is TRBJ1-2, the V gene TRBV4-1; D may be TRBD1 (5 bases). The ends were cut back, 9 bases at V and 1 base at J, with 18 bases in the middle. This CDR3 region has 15 residues. Per the germline V gene, CDR1 is MGHRA and CDR2 is YSYEKL.

This clone was counted ten times or more. The V call is TRBV29-1, the J call TRBJ2-1; 10 nucleotides agree with TRBD2. The germline gives CDR1 SQVTM, CDR2 ANQGSEA. This CDR3 has 13 amino acids. J was trimmed by 10 bases and V by 6 bases; bases with no gene match: 9. The CDR3 spells CSVSGRGVYEQFF. CDR3 nucleotide sequence: TGCAGCGTAAGCGGGAGGGGGGTGTACGAGCAGTTCTTC.

Many counts were recorded for this clone. V gene TRBV6-5 combines with J gene TRBJ2-2; 8 bases agree with TRBD2. V lost 7 bases, J lost 2 bases, and 6 bases stayed unmatched. The CDR3 runs 15 residues. Germline loops: CDR1 MNHEY, CDR2 SVGAGI. CDR3 DNA sequence: TGTGCCAGCAATCCGGGACTAGGAAACACCGGGGAGCTGTTTTTT. The encoded protein is CASNPGLGNTGELFF.

This clone showed up many times. The chain recombines TRBV18 with TRBJ2-1; the D gene is possibly TRBD2 (6 bases). Per the germline V gene, CDR1 is KGHSH and CDR2 is LQKENI. There are 14 residues in the CDR3. The V end lost 6 bases, the J end lost 3 bases, and 12 bases lay between the germline ends. CDR3 loop: CASSGLLDYNEQFF. Written as DNA, the CDR3 is TGTGCCAGCTCCGGACTATTAGACTACAATGAGCAGTTCTTC.

In this sample, this clone turned up many times. The CDR3 reads CASSTPQGEGEKLFF. In nucleotides, the CDR3 is TGTGCCAGCAGCACCCCACAGGGCGAAGGTGAAAAACTGTTTTTT. The V and J genes are TRBV7-9 and TRBJ1-4; the D gene is possibly TRBD1 (6 bases). The CDR3 has 15 amino acids. V shed 5 bases and J shed 7 bases, with 17 bases lying between them. The germline CDR1 and CDR2 sequences are SEHNR and FQNEAQ (reference sequence).

This clone showed up just a few times. V usage is TRBV2 and J usage is TRBJ2-1; TRBD2 matches at 12 bases. The V gene's germline CDR1 is SNHLY and CDR2 FYNNEI. V was clipped by 3 bases and J by 3 bases; unmatched bases: 12. This CDR3 is built from 19 residues. The CDR3 sequence is CASSDRLAGGLGVYNEQFF. The DNA of the CDR3 is TGTGCCAGCAGTGATAGGCTAGCGGGGGGGCTGGGTGTCTACAATGAGCAGTTCTTC. Looking up the rest from reference TRBV2 and TRBJ2-1 gives the full variable domain: EPEVTQTPSHQVTQMGQEVILRCVPISNHLYFYWYRQILGQKVEFLVSFYNNEISEKSEIFDDQFSVERPDGSNFTLKIRSTKLEDSAMYFCASSDRLAGGLGVYNEQFFGPGTRLTVL.

This clone came up a few times. The chain uses TRBV11-2 and TRBJ2-6, with TRBD1 matching 8 bases. With 5 bases clipped from V and 1 base from J, the junction kept 4 bases outside the gene matches. This CDR3 has 16 residues. CDR1 and CDR2 from the germline V gene are SGHAT and FQNNGV. CDR3 in DNA: TGTGCCAGCAGCACCGACAGGGGATCTGGGGCCAACGTCCTGACTTTC. This encodes CASSTDRGSGANVLTF.

This clone was counted many times. J is TRBJ2-1 and V is TRBV7-2; D remains unclear. Germline CDR1 SGHTA, CDR2 FQGNSA. This CDR3 is 14 amino acids long. The V gene lost 7 bases and the J gene lost 2 bases, with 12 bases spanning the gap. The CDR3 region has the DNA TGTGCCAGCACACTAAGCCCCCCCTACAATGAGCAGTTCTTC. Amino acid sequence: CASTLSPPYNEQFF.

This clone was recorded many times. For the CDR3, the DNA is TGTGCCAGCAGTTCCCAGGAGAACACTGAAGCTTTCTTT. Translating it yields CASSSQENTEAFF. The chain employs TRBV6-6 and TRBJ1-1; D is uncertain. The CDR3 totals 13 residues. The germline CDR1 and CDR2 sequences are MNHNY and SVGAGI (reference sequence). Trimming removed 4 bases from V and 1 base from J, with 7 bases in between.

This clone was detected many times. The chain couples TRBV6-6 to TRBJ1-1, with D tentatively TRBD1 (5 bases). There are 14 residues in the CDR3. Germline loops: CDR1 MNHNY, CDR2 SVGAGI (reference sequence). Trimming cost V 7 bases and J 0 bases, with 12 bases left between them. In nucleotides, the CDR3 is TGTGCCAGCATTCTACAGGCAATGAACACTGAAGCTTTCTTT. Encoded protein: CASILQAMNTEAFF.

This clone was detected ten times or more. V and J are TRBV6-6 and TRBJ1-2; TRBD1 agrees at 8 bases. The germline V gene has CDR1 MNHNY and CDR2 SVGAGI (reference sequence). The CDR3 has 14 amino acids. V trimming: 6 bases; J trimming: 4 bases; junction bases outside the gene matches: 7. The CDR3 DNA reads as TGTGCCAGCAGAGCAGGGGGCTTCGGCTATGGCTACACCTTC. Translation: CASRAGGFGYGYTF.

There are many counts of this clone. This chain connects TRBV28 to TRBJ1-5; TRBD1 aligns across 8 bases. The CDR3 loop spans 13 amino acids. Trimming removed 11 bases from V and 6 bases from J; junction bases left unmatched: 9. CDR1 is MDHEN, CDR2 SYDVKM, per germline. The CDR3 nucleotides read TGTGCCTTGTCAGGGGGCCGTAGTCAGCCCCAGCATTTT. Residues: CALSGGRSQPQHF. Filled out from reference TRBV28 and TRBJ1-5, the complete variable domain reads DVKVTQSSRYLVKRTGEKVFLECVQDMDHENMFWYRQDPGLGLRLIYFSYDVKMKEKGDIPEGYSVSREKKERFSLILESASTNQTSMYLCALSGGRSQPQHFGDGTRLSIL.

This clone appeared many times. The chain carries TRBV19 and TRBJ1-1; D perhaps matches TRBD1 (6 bases). V gave up 6 bases and J gave up 4 bases, with 21 bases separating them. The germline V gene encodes CDR1 LNHDA and CDR2 SQIVND (reference sequence). The CDR3 totals 16 residues. CDR3 bases: TGTGCCAGTAGGCCGAGCGGGGGCAATTTGGGCACTGAAGCTTTCTTT. Its translation is CASRPSGGNLGTEAFF.

This clone has a count of ten or more. The gene calls are TRBV9 and TRBJ2-5, with 7 bases lining up with TRBD2. The trim removed 4 bases at V and 5 bases at J, leaving 11 bases unmatched. CDR1 and CDR2 (germline): SGDLS, YYNGEE. The CDR3 is 15 residues long. For the CDR3, the DNA is TGTGCCAGCAGCCTACAGACGGGGGGTCCGGAGACCCAGTACTTC. This codes for CASSLQTGGPETQYF.

This clone was recorded many times. The chain joins TRBV5-1 to TRBJ2-7; TRBD1 agrees at 9 bases. Germline V gives CDR1 SGHRS, CDR2 YFSETQ. CDR3 length equals 14 residues. V lost 4 bases to trimming and J lost 3 bases; unmatched junction nucleotides: 5. The CDR3 sequence is CASSLRTGDYEQYF. The DNA of the CDR3 is TGCGCCAGCAGCCTCAGGACAGGGGACTACGAGCAGTACTTC.

This clone showed up just a few times. The gene calls are TRBV9 and TRBJ2-5, with TRBD1 identical over 9 bases. The J call may not be correct, given that the DNA end is closer to TRBJ2-7. The CDR3 sequence is 13 residues long. CDR1 and CDR2 (germline): SGDLS, YYNGEE. The chain's CDR3 is CASSVGQGAEQYF. In DNA form, the CDR3 reads TGTGCCAGCAGCGTGGGACAGGGTGCCGAGCAGTACTTC.

This clone has at least ten counts. The rearrangement joins TRBV6-1 to TRBJ2-1; 8 bases match TRBD2. J lost 7 bases, V lost 2 bases, and 7 bases had no gene match. Germline-derived CDR1 and CDR2 are MNHNS and SASEGT. This CDR3 is built from 15 residues. The CDR3 is CASSETLAGGNEQFF. The CDR3 DNA reads as TGTGCCAGCAGTGAAACCCTAGCGGGTGGGAATGAGCAGTTCTTC.

This clone was found many times. The chain has TRBV18 and TRBJ1-4; no definite D call. This CDR3 is built from 14 residues. Trimming cost V 6 bases and J 0 bases, with 8 bases left between them. Germline V lookup: CDR1 KGHSH, CDR2 LQKENI. The DNA of the CDR3 is TGTGCCAGCTCCCCTGTTGCAACTAATGAAAAACTGTTTTTT. Residues: CASSPVATNEKLFF.

In this sample, this clone turned up many times. The chain employs TRBV7-2 and TRBJ2-7; D not certain. Germline lookup yields CDR1 SGHTA and CDR2 FQGNSA. V was trimmed by 4 bases and J by 6 bases, leaving 16 bases between them. There are 14 residues in the CDR3. The CDR3 is CASSSTYTPLEQYF. The DNA of the CDR3 is TGTGCCAGCAGCTCCACCTATACCCCTCTCGAGCAGTACTTC.

Ten or more counts support this clone. The chain has TRBV7-9 and TRBJ2-3; 7 bases line up with TRBD1. Trimming removed 3 bases from V and 4 bases from J; junction bases left unmatched: 4. Per the germline V gene, CDR1 is SEHNR and CDR2 is FQNEAQ (reference sequence). The CDR3 is made up of 14 amino acids. Written as DNA, the CDR3 is TGTGCCAGCAGCTTGGGGACAGAAGCAGATACGCAGTATTTT. This gives the protein CASSLGTEADTQYF.

This clone came up many times. The chain couples TRBV19 to TRBJ1-1, with 7 bases fitting TRBD1. The CDR3 extends over 13 amino acids. V gave up 4 bases and J gave up 10 bases; unmatched junction bases: 9. Germline CDR1 is LNHDA and CDR2 is SQIVND (reference sequence). CDR3 sequence: CASSTRQGRAAFF. CDR3 bases: TGTGCCAGTAGTACCCGACAGGGTAGGGCAGCTTTCTTT.

This clone was detected many times. V and J are TRBV7-2 and TRBJ2-5, with unresolved D. Trimming left V 5 bases short and J 2 bases short, with 3 bases between. The CDR3 has 11 amino acids. Per the germline V gene, CDR1 is SGHTA and CDR2 is FQGNSA. As DNA, the CDR3 is TGTGCCAGCAGCCAACAAGAGACCCAGTACTTC. This sequence encodes CASSQQETQYF.